The rows below give T cell receptor beta chains drawn from one sample of a study of identifying expanded T cells in peripheral blood. The assay was immunoSEQ multiplex PCR, and TCRdb's table has in-frame clones only and misses some. This table holds fewer than 130,000 clones, approximately 90% found once. What was sequenced was blood. The receptors shown here come from a person between 18 and 70 years old in good health. Both conserved end residues are part of each CDR3. D genes are given only for firm matches. A clone size is listed for some rows: how often the clone was seen (once, few, many), or a class if it is expanded.

d_gene	j_gene	abundance	v_gene	CDR3nt	CDR3aa
.	TRBJ1-5	few	TRBV6-5	TGTGCCAGCAGTTACAGGCAGGGGCATCAGCCCCAGCATTTT	CASSYRQGHQPQHF
.	TRBJ1-5	.	TRBV5-5	TGTGCCAGCAGCTTGGTTGGGGGAGATCAGCCCCAGCATTTT	CASSLVGGDQPQHF
TRBD2	TRBJ2-3	once	TRBV2	TGTGCCAGCAGTGAATCTAGCGGGGGAGTAGATACGCAGTATTTT	CASSESSGGVDTQYF
.	TRBJ1-2	few	TRBV7-9	TGTGCCAGCAGCTTAGATCCGTATGGCTACACCTTC	CASSLDPYGYTF
.	TRBJ1-1	.	TRBV6-6	TGTGCCAGCAGTTACTCGAGACCAGGGCTCACTGAAGCTTTCTTT	CASSYSRPGLTEAFF
TRBD1	TRBJ2-3	.	TRBV10-3	TGTGCCATCAGGACGGACAGGGCGAGCACAGATACGCAGTATTTT	CAIRTDRASTDTQYF
.	TRBJ1-3	.	TRBV15	TGTGCCACCAGCAGAGATGTGGGGCCAGGAAACACCATATATTTT	CATSRDVGPGNTIYF
.	TRBJ1-4	.	TRBV6-1	TGTGCCAGCAGTGGAGTGCAGGGGAATAATGAAAAACTGTTTTTT	CASSGVQGNNEKLFF
.	TRBJ1-5	.	TRBV7-2	TGTGCCAGCAGCTTAGCCTATGGGGGGGTACGTGCCAATCAGCCCCAGCATTTT	CASSLAYGGVRANQPQHF
.	TRBJ2-7	.	TRBV28	TGTGCCAGCAGTAGTGGGAACTCCTACGAGCAGTACTTC	CASSSGNSYEQYF
TRBD1	TRBJ1-2	few	TRBV4-1	TGCGCCAGCAGCCAAGGGACAGGGTATGATGACACCTTC	CASSQGTGYDDTF
.	TRBJ1-1	.	TRBV19	TGTGCCAGTACTAACAAGGTATACACTGAAGCTTTCTTT	CASTNKVYTEAFF
TRBD2	TRBJ2-1	.	TRBV5-1	TGCGCCAGCAGCTTATGGACTAGCGGGTTAGGTGAGCAGTTCTTC	CASSLWTSGLGEQFF
.	TRBJ2-5	.	TRBV4-1	TGCGCCAGCAGTCAGAGCTGGCAGGGAGAGACCCAGTACTTC	CASSQSWQGETQYF
TRBD2	TRBJ2-7	.	TRBV4-3	TGCGCCAGCAGCCAAGTCTCCGGGACTAGCGGGGGGTGGCTTTTTTACGAGCAGTACTTC	CASSQVSGTSGGWLFYEQYF
.	TRBJ1-4	.	TRBV13	TGTGCCAGCAGCCCCACTGGGACCGCTGAAAAACTGTTTTTT	CASSPTGTAEKLFF
TRBD1	TRBJ1-2	.	TRBV5-4	TGTGCCAGCAGCTCGAGGACAGGGAACTATGGCTACACCTTC	CASSSRTGNYGYTF
.	TRBJ2-3	.	TRBV5-4	TGTGCCAGCAGCCCCCGCGCGGCGGGGGCGTCCACAGATACGCAGTATTTT	CASSPRAAGASTDTQYF
.	TRBJ2-4	.	TRBV15	TGTGCCAGTGGAACTTCGGGCCTAGCCAAAAACATTCAGTACTTC	CASGTSGLAKNIQYF
TRBD1	TRBJ2-7	.	TRBV10-3	TGTGCCATCAGTCGACAGGGGGCAGACGACGAGCAGTACTTC	CAISRQGADDEQYF
.	TRBJ1-3	few	TRBV11-2	TGTGCCAGCAGCTCGGACCCCTCTGGAAACACCATATATTTT	CASSSDPSGNTIYF
.	TRBJ1-2	.	TRBV6-6	TGTGCCAGCAGTTACGGATATGGCTACACCTTC	CASSYGYGYTF
TRBD1	TRBJ2-2	.	TRBV15	TGTGCCACCAGGACGGACAGGGCGAACACCGGGGAGCTGTTTTTT	CATRTDRANTGELFF
.	TRBJ1-1	.	TRBV7-9	TGTGCCAGCAGCATTTGGGACGGGGGCACTGAAGCTTTCTTT	CASSIWDGGTEAFF
.	TRBJ1-2	.	TRBV6-5	TGTGCCAGCAGTTACTCCGGGGGCCGGAGGACCTACACCTTC	CASSYSGGRRTYTF
.	TRBJ1-2	.	TRBV20-1	TGCAGTGCTTCTCAGCGGTATGGCTACACCTTC	CSASQRYGYTF
.	TRBJ1-1	.	TRBV19	TGTGCCACCCTGGACGGTAACACTGAAGCTTTCTTT	CATLDGNTEAFF
TRBD1	TRBJ2-7	.	TRBV7-6	TGTGCCAGCAGCTGGCCGGGACAGAATTTCGAGCAGTACTTC	CASSWPGQNFEQYF
.	TRBJ1-1	.	TRBV15	TGTGCCACCAGCAGAGATCGGGGGAACACTGAAGCTTTCTTT	CATSRDRGNTEAFF
.	TRBJ1-6	.	TRBV6-5	TGTGCCAGCAGTTACTCCCCAGGGATAAGGAATTCACCCCTCCACTTT	CASSYSPGIRNSPLHF
.	TRBJ1-6	.	TRBV27	TGTGCCAGCACCTCGACGGTTAATAATTCACCCCTCCACTTT	CASTSTVNNSPLHF
.	TRBJ2-5	.	TRBV7-9	TGTGCCAGCAGCTGGCGGGACCTCCAAGAGACCCAGTACTTC	CASSWRDLQETQYF
TRBD1	TRBJ1-1	.	TRBV5-4	TGTGCCAGCAGCCGGACAGGTGTAAACACTGAAGCTTTCTTT	CASSRTGVNTEAFF
.	TRBJ2-5	.	TRBV11-2	TGTGCCAGCAGCGAATCTCCTGTGGGATTACAAGAGACCCAGTACTTC	CASSESPVGLQETQYF
.	TRBJ1-1	.	TRBV4-3	TGCGCCAGCAGCCAAGGTGTAGGGATGGACACTGAAGCTTTCTTT	CASSQGVGMDTEAFF
TRBD1	TRBJ1-3	.	TRBV5-1	TGCGCCAGCAGCTTGGTTCTGGGACAGTTGTCCGGAAACACCATATATTTT	CASSLVLGQLSGNTIYF
.	TRBJ1-2	.	TRBV6-6	TGTGCCAGCAGCCCACAGGGAGGAGCGCCCAAGGGCTACACCTTC	CASSPQGGAPKGYTF
TRBD2	TRBJ2-3	.	TRBV5-4	TGTGCCAGCAGCTTTACCGGGGGGGCCGATACGCAGTATTTT	CASSFTGGADTQYF
.	TRBJ2-5	.	TRBV6-5	TGTGCCAGCAGTTACGAGTACTCCGGGGCCGTGGAGACCCAGTACTTC	CASSYEYSGAVETQYF
TRBD1	TRBJ2-3	.	TRBV9	TGTGCCAGCAGCCCGAGGGGTAGGCCGGGACAGGGCCCAGATACGCAGTATTTT	CASSPRGRPGQGPDTQYF
.	TRBJ2-3	.	TRBV4-3	TGCGCCAGCAGCCAAGAGAAGGTCACAGATACGCAGTATTTT	CASSQEKVTDTQYF
.	TRBJ1-4	.	TRBV27	TGTGCCAGCAGCCAAAATGAAAAACTGTTTTTT	CASSQNEKLFF
TRBD1	TRBJ1-6	.	TRBV6-5	TGTGCCAGCAGTTACTCGAGAGGACAGGGACCTTCACCCCTCCACTTT	CASSYSRGQGPSPLHF
TRBD1	TRBJ1-1	.	TRBV19	TGTGCCAGTAGATCAGGACAGGGCCCGCCTGAAGCTTTCTTT	CASRSGQGPPEAFF
TRBD1	TRBJ1-2	once	TRBV7-2	TGTGCCAGCAGCCTACGGGACAGAAACTATGGCTACACCTTC	CASSLRDRNYGYTF
.	TRBJ1-6	few	TRBV18	TGTGCCAGCTCACCCCTGGGGGGCACTAATTCACCCCTCCACTTT	CASSPLGGTNSPLHF
.	TRBJ1-2	once	TRBV7-2	TGTGCCAGCAGCACGTACCGGGAAGCCTATGGCTACACCTTC	CASSTYREAYGYTF
TRBD2	TRBJ2-2	.	TRBV28	TGTGCCAGCAGTTGGACTAGCGGGGGTTGGACCGGGGAGCTGTTTTTT	CASSWTSGGWTGELFF
.	TRBJ1-2	.	TRBV25-1	TGTGCCAGCAGATCAGGGGTTTCTGGCTACACCTTC	CASRSGVSGYTF
.	TRBJ1-6	.	TRBV5-8	TGTGCCAGCAGCCGAGGGGGAGGTGGGTCACCCCTCCACTTT	CASSRGGGGSPLHF
TRBD1	TRBJ2-4	.	TRBV27	TGTGCCAGCAGTTTAACGTGGACAGGGTCAAACATTCAGTACTTC	CASSLTWTGSNIQYF
.	TRBJ1-3	.	TRBV7-8	TGTGCCAGCAGCCCCCCAAGTGGGCTCGGGGTCCGTGGAAACACCATATATTTT	CASSPPSGLGVRGNTIYF
TRBD1	TRBJ2-3	.	TRBV12-5	TGTGCTAGTGGTCCTAGACAGGGGTTAGGAGATACGCAGTATTTT	CASGPRQGLGDTQYF